The T cell receptor (beta chain) described here comes from a study of shared T cell receptors in the human thymus. Germline CDR1 reads MNHEY; CDR2 reads SMNVEV (reference sequence). CDR3 size: 14 residues. V gave up 7 bases and J gave up 5 bases, with 17 bases separating them. This clone was detected once. Method: immunoSEQ multiplex PCR; TCRdb's copy keeps in-frame clones and lacks some. This table has approximately 660,000 clones, approximately 87% appearing once. In addition, the sample was reused for a study of human thymus T cells. According to that study: The donors were infants in Finland with congenital heart defects, otherwise immunologically healthy. Across thymic and blood repertoires, the usage of V and J genes appeared to be biased. Related work found strong thymic repertoire overlap between unrelated individuals.

The chain combines TRBV27 with TRBJ1-1, with TRBD1 as a possible D gene (5 bases). The source material was thymocytes. This receptor was taken from a boy under two years old with a congenital heart defect. Here the CDR3 DNA reads TGTGCCAGCAAGCGGGGCGCGGGGGGGACTGAAGCTTTCTTT. It encodes CASKRGAGGTEAFF.